This T cell receptor beta chain was documented in a study of blood T cell repertoires in COVID-19. The J segment lost 6 bases and the V segment lost 2 bases, leaving 8 bases of the junction unmatched. The CDR3 has 17 amino acids. Germline lookup yields CDR1 SGHAT and CDR2 FQNNGV. Per the original data handling: Scientists estimated how many nucleated cells there were by amplifying reference gene primers. Method: immunoSEQ multiplex PCR; TCRdb's copy keeps in-frame clones and lacks some. From that table come the V and J calls and clone size; the DNA was used to work out D and trimming. The sample contains about 250,000 clones, about 82% of which appear only once.

Material: peripheral blood. The chain joins TRBV11-2 to TRBJ2-2; 11 bases are a match to TRBD2. This clonotype originated in a woman aged 80 or over with COVID-19, enrolled during active disease. CDR3 amino acids: CASSLIAGGPRAGELFF. The CDR3 DNA sequence: TGTGCCAGCAGCTTAATAGCGGGGGGGCCAAGGGCCGGGGAGCTGTTTTTT.